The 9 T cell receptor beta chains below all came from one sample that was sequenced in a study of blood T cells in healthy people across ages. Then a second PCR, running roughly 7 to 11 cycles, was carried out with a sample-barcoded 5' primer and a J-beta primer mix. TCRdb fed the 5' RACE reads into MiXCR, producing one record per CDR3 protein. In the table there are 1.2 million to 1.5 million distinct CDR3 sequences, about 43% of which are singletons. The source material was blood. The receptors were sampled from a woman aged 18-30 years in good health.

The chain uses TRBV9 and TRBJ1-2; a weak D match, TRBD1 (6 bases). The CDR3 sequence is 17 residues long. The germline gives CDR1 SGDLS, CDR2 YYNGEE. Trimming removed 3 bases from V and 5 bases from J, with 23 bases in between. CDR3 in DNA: TGTGCCAGCAGCGCAACCTCAGACAGGACCATTAGGTATGGCTACACCTTC. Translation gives CASSATSDRTIRYGYTF.

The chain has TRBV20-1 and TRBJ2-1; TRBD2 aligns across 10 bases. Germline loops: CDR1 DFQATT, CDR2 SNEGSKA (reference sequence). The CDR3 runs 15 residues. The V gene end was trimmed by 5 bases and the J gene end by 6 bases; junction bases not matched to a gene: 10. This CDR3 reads CSASPGTSVRNEQFF. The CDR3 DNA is TGCAGTGCTTCGCCCGGGACTAGCGTGCGCAATGAGCAGTTCTTC.

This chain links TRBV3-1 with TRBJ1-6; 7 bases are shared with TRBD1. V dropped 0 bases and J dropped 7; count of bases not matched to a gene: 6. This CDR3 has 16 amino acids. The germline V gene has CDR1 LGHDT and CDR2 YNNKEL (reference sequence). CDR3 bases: TGTGCCAGCAGCCAAGAATTGTGGGGACAGAATTCACCCCTCCACTTT. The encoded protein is CASSQELWGQNSPLHF.

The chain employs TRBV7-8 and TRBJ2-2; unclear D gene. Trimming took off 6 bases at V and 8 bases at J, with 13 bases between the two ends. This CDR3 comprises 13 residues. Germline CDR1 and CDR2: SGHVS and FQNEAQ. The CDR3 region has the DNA TGTGCCAGCAGTCCACCCCCGGTGGGGGAGCTGTTTTTT. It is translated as CASSPPPVGELFF.

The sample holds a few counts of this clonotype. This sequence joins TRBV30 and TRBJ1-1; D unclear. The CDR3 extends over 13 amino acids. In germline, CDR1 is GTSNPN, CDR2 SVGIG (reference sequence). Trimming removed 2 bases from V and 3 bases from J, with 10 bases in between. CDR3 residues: CAWSHHGDTEAFF. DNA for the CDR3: TGTGCCTGGAGTCACCATGGGGACACTGAAGCTTTCTTT.

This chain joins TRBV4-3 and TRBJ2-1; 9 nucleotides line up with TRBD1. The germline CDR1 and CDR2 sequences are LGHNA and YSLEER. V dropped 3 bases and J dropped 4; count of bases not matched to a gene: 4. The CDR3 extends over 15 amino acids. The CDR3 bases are TGCGCCAGCAGCCAGTCCGGGACAGGGTACAATGAGCAGTTCTTC. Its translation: CASSQSGTGYNEQFF.

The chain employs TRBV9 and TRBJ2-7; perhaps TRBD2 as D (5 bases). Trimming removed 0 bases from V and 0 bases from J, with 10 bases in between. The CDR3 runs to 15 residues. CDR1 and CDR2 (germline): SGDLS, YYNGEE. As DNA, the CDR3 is TGTGCCAGCAGCGTAGACGGGGTGACCTCCTACGAGCAGTACTTC. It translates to CASSVDGVTSYEQYF.

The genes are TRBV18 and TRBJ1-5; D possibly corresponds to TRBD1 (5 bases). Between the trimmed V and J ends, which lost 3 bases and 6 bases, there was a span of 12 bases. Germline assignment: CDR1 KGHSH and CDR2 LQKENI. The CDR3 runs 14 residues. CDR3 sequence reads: CASSPGSGGQPQHF. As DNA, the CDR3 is TGTGCCAGCTCACCTGGCAGTGGGGGTCAGCCCCAGCATTTT.

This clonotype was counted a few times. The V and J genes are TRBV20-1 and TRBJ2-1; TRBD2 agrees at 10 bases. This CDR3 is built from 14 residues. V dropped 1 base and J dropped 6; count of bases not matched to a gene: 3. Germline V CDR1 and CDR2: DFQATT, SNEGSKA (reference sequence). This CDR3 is CSARGTSGLNEQFF. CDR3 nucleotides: TGCAGTGCTAGAGGGACTAGCGGCCTCAATGAGCAGTTCTTC.